The 26 T cell receptor beta chains listed next were all sequenced from one sample in a study of OX40 agonist ivuxolimab in advanced cancers. Using immunoSEQ multiplex PCR, the repertoire was profiled, and TCRdb retains in-frame clones only, with some absent. The sample lists some 59,000 clones; almost 90% were seen once. This sample comprised CD4+ or CD8+ T cells sorted from blood, obtained in a trial of the OX40 agonist ivuxolimab. These receptors were collected from an adult with an advanced solid tumor such as melanoma, head and neck, liver or kidney cancer.

The CDR3: CAISDESGNTIYF. CDR3 bases: TGTGCCATTTCAGACGAATCTGGAAACACCATATATTTT. The chain employs TRBV10-3 and TRBJ1-3; D remains unclear. V was shortened by 9 bases and J by 1 base, with 10 bases between the two germline ends. The CDR3 contains 13 residues. Germline CDR1 ENHRY, CDR2 SYGVKD.

The V call is TRBV7-3, the J call TRBJ2-5, with 10 bases that match TRBD1. Germline-derived CDR1 and CDR2 are SGHTA and FQGTGA. V trimming: 5 bases; J trimming: 5 bases; junction bases outside the gene matches: 14. There are 17 residues in the CDR3. The CDR3 loop reads CASSPNGQGVMEETQYF. The CDR3 bases are TGTGCCAGCAGCCCTAACGGACAGGGGGTTATGGAGGAGACCCAGTACTTC.

The CDR3 DNA sequence: TGTGCCAGCTCACCAGGGAGCGGGCCCTCCACGCAGTATTTT. The encoded protein is CASSPGSGPSTQYF. The J gene is TRBJ2-3, the V gene TRBV18; a possible D gene is TRBD2 (6 bases). Trimming cost V 2 bases and J 9 bases, with 15 bases left between them. The CDR3 length is 14 residues. CDR1 is KGHSH and CDR2 is LQKENI in the germline V gene.

The J gene is TRBJ2-3, the V gene TRBV5-1; TRBD1 matches at 8 bases. V lost 3 bases to trimming and J lost 2 bases; unmatched junction nucleotides: 2. Germline V gene sequence: CDR1 SGHRS, CDR2 YFSETQ. CDR3 length: 14 residues. The DNA for the CDR3 is TGCGCCAGCAGCTCAGGGGGCTACACAGATACGCAGTATTTT. Its translation: CASSSGGYTDTQYF.

The rearrangement links TRBV2 to TRBJ2-3, with a weak D call TRBD1 (5 bases). V lost 7 bases and J 3 bases, leaving 26 bases between the germline ends. CDR1 is SNHLY, CDR2 FYNNEI, per germline. This CDR3 contains 18 residues. The DNA for the CDR3 is TGTGCCAGCACCACAGATCGGACACATGGGTCCCCTACAGATACGCAGTATTTT. Encoded protein: CASTTDRTHGSPTDTQYF.

This chain joins TRBV19 and TRBJ1-1; D gene uncertain. Germline-derived CDR1 and CDR2 are LNHDA and SQIVND (reference sequence). This CDR3 is 13 amino acids long. V shed 6 bases and J shed 1 base, with 9 bases lying between them. The CDR3 is CASRRRQNTEAFF. In DNA form, the CDR3 reads TGTGCCAGTAGAAGGCGGCAGAACACTGAAGCTTTCTTT.

This clone was seen once. V usage is TRBV6-6 and J usage is TRBJ1-5; weak D call: TRBD1 (6 bases). The CDR3 length is 15 residues. Trimming pared 6 bases from V and 6 bases from J, leaving 18 bases between. Germline V gene sequence: CDR1 MNHNY, CDR2 SVGAGI (reference sequence). Written as DNA, the CDR3 is TGTGCCAGCAGACCCAGGACAGATGGGGGTCAGCCCCAGCATTTT. Its translation is CASRPRTDGGQPQHF.

This clone was recorded a few times. V and J are TRBV7-9 and TRBJ1-1, with D unclear. This CDR3 has 14 amino acids. Germline CDR1 reads SEHNR; CDR2 reads FQNEAQ (reference sequence). V was pared by 1 base and J by 5 bases, with 11 bases between. The CDR3 region has the DNA TGTGCCAGCAGCTTAGAAGCGTCACAGACTGAAGCTTTCTTT. Amino acid sequence: CASSLEASQTEAFF. The full variable domain, rest sourced from reference TRBV7-9 and TRBJ1-1, is DTGVSQNPRHKITKRGQNVTFRCDPISEHNRLYWYRQTLGQGPEFLTYFQNEAQLEKSRLLSDRFSAERPKGSFSTLEIQRTEQGDSAMYLCASSLEASQTEAFFGQGTRLTVV.

This clone was seen just once. This chain joins TRBV5-4 and TRBJ1-1; D ambiguous. This CDR3 contains 15 residues. The germline V and J ends were trimmed by 0 bases and 2 bases, with 11 bases remaining between them. CDR1 is SGHNT and CDR2 is YYREEE in the germline V gene (reference sequence). The chain's CDR3 is CASSLAASRNTEAFF. For the CDR3, the DNA is TGTGCCAGCAGCTTGGCGGCCTCCAGAAACACTGAAGCTTTCTTT.

On this clone itself: Distinct nucleotide sequences in the sample also encode this CDR3. This sequence joins TRBV7-6 and TRBJ2-2, with D uncertain. This CDR3 spans 14 amino acids. V gave up 1 base and J gave up 5 bases, with 8 bases separating them. The germline V gene has CDR1 SGHVS and CDR2 FNYEAQ. CDR3 sequence: CASSLGGRTGELFF. CDR3 nucleotides: TGTGCCAGCAGCTTAGGGGGTCGGACCGGGGAGCTGTTTTTT.

The chain uses TRBV10-1 and TRBJ2-7, with D possibly being TRBD2 (5 bases). Germline V gives CDR1 WNHNN, CDR2 SYGVQD (reference sequence). The CDR3 is 14 amino acids. V shed 0 bases and J shed 4 bases, with 10 bases lying between them. Here the CDR3 DNA reads TGCGCCAGCAGTGAGTCCGGGGTAGCGTACGAGCAGTACTTC. It encodes CASSESGVAYEQYF.

This chain joins TRBV7-2 and TRBJ2-5; the D gene is possibly TRBD2 (5 bases). The length of the CDR3 is 16 residues. V was trimmed by 0 bases and J by 1 base, leaving 12 bases between them. Germline-derived CDR1 and CDR2 are SGHTA and FQGNSA. The CDR3 spells CASSLAGSGFQETQYF. CDR3 DNA: TGTGCCAGCAGCTTAGCCGGGTCGGGGTTCCAAGAGACCCAGTACTTC.

The sample holds a few counts of this clone. V usage is TRBV2 and J usage is TRBJ1-5; no clear D. Germline V lookup: CDR1 SNHLY, CDR2 FYNNEI. V gave up 0 bases and J gave up 4 bases, with 10 bases separating them. The CDR3 runs to 15 residues. CDR3 protein: CASSEAENYNQPQHF. In nucleotides, the CDR3 is TGTGCCAGCAGTGAAGCTGAGAACTATAATCAGCCCCAGCATTTT.

The chain combines TRBV11-2 with TRBJ2-7, with 9 positions matching TRBD1. The CDR3 is made up of 16 amino acids. Germline CDR1 and CDR2: SGHAT and FQNNGV. V gave up 1 base and J gave up 8 bases; unmatched junction bases: 12. For the CDR3, the DNA is TGTGCCAGCAGCTTAGTAAGCGGACAGGGGCCCCGTCAGCAGTACTTC. It translates to CASSLVSGQGPRQQYF.

This sequence joins TRBV28 and TRBJ1-1, with 10 bases identical to TRBD1. Per germline, CDR1 MDHEN and CDR2 SYDVKM. V lost 5 bases to trimming and J lost 1 base; unmatched junction nucleotides: 13. There are 18 residues in the CDR3. CDR3 sequence (DNA): TGTGCCAGCAGTCCCGTAGGGAATGACAGGGGGCAGAACACTGAAGCTTTCTTT. It specifies CASSPVGNDRGQNTEAFF.

The gene calls are TRBV7-2 and TRBJ2-3; 7 bases align to TRBD2. CDR3 length: 16 residues. Looked up from germline, CDR1 is SGHTA and CDR2 is FQGNSA. V lost 0 bases, J lost 2 bases, and 5 bases stayed unmatched. The CDR3 sequence is CASSLAGRGSTDTQYF. The CDR3 DNA reads as TGTGCCAGCAGCTTAGCGGGGCGGGGGTCCACAGATACGCAGTATTTT.

CDR3 residues: CASSLGLAGADEQYF. The CDR3 DNA sequence: TGTGCCAGCAGCTTAGGGCTAGCGGGAGCTGACGAGCAGTACTTC. The chain employs TRBV7-8 and TRBJ2-7; 10 bases line up with TRBD2. Germline V CDR1 and CDR2: SGHVS, FQNEAQ. The V gene end was trimmed by 1 base and the J gene end by 5 bases; junction bases not matched to a gene: 5. CDR3 length equals 15 residues.

The chain recombines TRBV27 with TRBJ2-1; 7 bases map to TRBD2. This CDR3 region has 15 residues. Germline loops: CDR1 MNHEY, CDR2 SMNVEV (reference sequence). V gave up 0 bases and J gave up 7 bases; unmatched junction bases: 6. CDR3 bases: TGTGCCAGCAGTTTATCGACGGGAGGTGTGAATGAGCAGTTCTTC. This gives the protein CASSLSTGGVNEQFF.

The chain combines TRBV12-5 with TRBJ2-1; 7 bases match TRBD2. V shed 2 bases, J shed 3 bases, and the junction held 7 bases outside the gene matches. This CDR3 has 16 residues. Germline lookup yields CDR1 LGHNT and CDR2 FRNRAP. The CDR3 region has the DNA TGTGCTAGTGGTTTGCGGCTAGCGGACAACTACAATGAGCAGTTCTTC. Its protein is CASGLRLADNYNEQFF.

Remarks on this clone: Mismatch with germline at one junction end may stem from a read error. This rearrangement joins TRBV7-7 to TRBJ2-7; weak D call: TRBD2 (6 bases). The CDR3 runs to 14 residues. Germline loops: CDR1 SSHAT, CDR2 FNYEAQ (reference sequence). The CDR3 region has the DNA TGTGCTAGCAGCTTAAACGGGGGTCCTGGCGAGCAGTACTTC. It specifies CASSLNGGPGEQYF.

The V and J genes are TRBV27 and TRBJ1-4, with 10 positions matching TRBD1. The CDR3 covers 16 residues. Germline V gives CDR1 MNHEY, CDR2 SMNVEV (reference sequence). V shed 4 bases, J shed 8 bases, and the junction held 10 bases outside the gene matches. In DNA, the CDR3 is TGTGCCAGCAGTTCAAGCGAGGGACAGGGGCGGGAAAAACTGTTTTTT. Residues: CASSSSEGQGREKLFF. Supplemented by reference TRBV27 and TRBJ1-4, the full variable domain reads EAQVTQNPRYLITVTGKKLTVTCSQNMNHEYMSWYRQDPGLGLRQIYYSMNVEVTDKGDVPEGYKVSRKEKRNFPLILESPSPNQTSLYFCASSSSEGQGREKLFFGSGTQLSVL.

The genes are TRBV28 and TRBJ1-1, with 8 bases fitting TRBD1. Germline V gene sequence: CDR1 MDHEN, CDR2 SYDVKM. The length of the CDR3 is 14 residues. V shed 4 bases and J 4 bases; nucleotides not matched to a gene: 5. This CDR3 is CASSSPGGFTEAFF. The DNA for the CDR3 is TGTGCCAGCAGTTCACCAGGGGGCTTCACTGAAGCTTTCTTT. Full variable domain (rest looked up from reference TRBV28 and TRBJ1-1): DVKVTQSSRYLVKRTGEKVFLECVQDMDHENMFWYRQDPGLGLRLIYFSYDVKMKEKGDIPEGYSVSREKKERFSLILESASTNQTSMYLCASSSPGGFTEAFFGQGTRLTVV.

The rearrangement uses TRBV7-9 and TRBJ2-3; the match to TRBD2 covers 9 bases. Per the germline V gene, CDR1 is SEHNR and CDR2 is FQNEAQ (reference sequence). This CDR3 is built from 14 residues. Unmatched junction bases numbered 8, after V lost 8 bases and J lost 5 bases. CDR3 sequence reads: CASAGLAGRDTQYF. CDR3 DNA: TGTGCCAGCGCCGGGCTAGCGGGAAGAGATACGCAGTATTTT.

The chain uses TRBV19 and TRBJ1-3; unclear D gene. This CDR3 comprises 14 residues. CDR1 and CDR2 (germline): LNHDA, SQIVND (reference sequence). Trimming pared 5 bases from V and 1 base from J, leaving 9 bases between. The CDR3 reads CASSPSTSGNTIYF. In nucleotides, the CDR3 is TGTGCCAGTAGTCCCTCAACTTCTGGAAACACCATATATTTT.

This chain connects TRBV28 to TRBJ2-1; D assignment may be TRBD1 or TRBD2 (5 bases each). Germline V gene lookup returns CDR1 MDHEN and CDR2 SYDVKM. Deletions cut 10 bases from V and 10 bases from J, with 11 bases between. The CDR3 is 10 amino acids. The CDR3 region is CAIIGEEQFF. The CDR3 region has the DNA TGTGCCATCATAGGGGAGGAGCAGTTCTTC.

This clone has just one count. This rearrangement joins TRBV5-1 to TRBJ1-2; 7 nucleotides align to TRBD1. The CDR3 consists of 13 residues. Per germline, CDR1 SGHRS and CDR2 YFSETQ. V lost 4 bases to trimming and J lost 4 bases; unmatched junction nucleotides: 4. The CDR3 loop reads CASSQGTAYGYTF. In nucleotides, the CDR3 is TGCGCCAGCAGCCAAGGGACAGCCTATGGCTACACCTTC.